The present entry profiles one T cell receptor beta chain with its context. Other DNA sequences of this sample code for an identical CDR3. CDR1 is SNHLY, CDR2 FYNNEI, per germline. The CDR3 spans 14 residues. Trimming removed 7 bases from V and 4 bases from J; junction bases left unmatched: 7. This entry is derived from a study of cytomegalovirus exposure and HLA in healthy donors. Primers for the PCR totalled 60 Vbeta and 13 Jbeta. Measured with immunoSEQ multiplex PCR; TCRdb has only the in-frame clones, and not every one. The repertoire table contains roughly 71,000 clones. This rearrangement joins TRBV2 to TRBJ1-2; TRBD1 matches 9 bases. The sequencing input was PBMCs. This clonotype was sampled from a woman in her thirties or forties in good health and CMV-seropositive. This CDR3 is CASTPGQGAYGYTF. For the CDR3, the DNA is TGTGCCAGCACCCCGGGACAGGGAGCCTATGGCTACACCTTC.